This passage covers 17 T cell receptor beta chains from one sample sequenced in a study of T cell responses to AZD1222 COVID-19 vaccine. Sequenced by immunoSEQ multiplex PCR; TCRdb stores in-frame clones only, minus some. The profile shows about 78,000 clones, about 90% of them singletons. Source: peripheral blood, taken on day 0 of AZD1222 vaccination. Source of these receptors: an adult in good health.

The rearrangement joins TRBV7-9 to TRBJ2-5; D is perhaps TRBD2 (6 bases). The CDR3 sequence is 15 residues long. CDR1 SEHNR and CDR2 FQNEAQ come from the germline V gene (reference sequence). With 2 bases removed from V and 5 bases from J, the gap between germline ends came to 15 bases. The CDR3 region is CASSLRGTGPETQYF. CDR3 in DNA: TGTGCCAGCAGCTTACGCGGGACCGGCCCCGAGACCCAGTACTTC.

This sequence joins TRBV9 and TRBJ1-6; tentatively, D is TRBD1 (5 bases). With 3 bases removed from V and 5 bases from J, the gap between germline ends came to 9 bases. CDR3 size: 14 residues. In germline, CDR1 is SGDLS, CDR2 YYNGEE. CDR3 sequence reads: CASSGTGHNSPLHF. The CDR3 DNA sequence: TGTGCCAGCAGCGGCACAGGTCATAATTCACCCCTCCACTTT. The entire variable domain, with the rest obtained from reference TRBV9 and TRBJ1-6, is as follows: DSGVTQTPKHLITATGQRVTLRCSPRSGDLSVYWYQQSLDQGLQFLIQYYNGEERAKGNILERFSAQQFPDLHSELNLSSLELGDSALYFCASSGTGHNSPLHFGNGTRLTVT.

This chain uses TRBV13 with TRBJ1-1, with D possibly matching TRBD1 (6 bases). This CDR3 is built from 12 residues. Trimming took off 1 base at V and 6 bases at J, with 6 bases between the two ends. CDR1 PRHDT and CDR2 FYEKMQ come from the germline V gene (reference sequence). For the CDR3, the DNA is TGTGCCAGCAGCTTAGAGGGGGCTGAAGCTTTCTTT. Translation: CASSLEGAEAFF. The whole variable domain, filled in from reference TRBV13 and TRBJ1-1, reads AAGVIQSPRHLIKEKRETATLKCYPIPRHDTVYWYQQGPGQDPQFLISFYEKMQSDKGSIPDRFSAQQFSDYHSELNMSSLELGDSALYFCASSLEGAEAFFGQGTRLTVV.

The chain couples TRBV5-4 to TRBJ2-2; D is uncertain. Deletions cut 5 bases from V and 0 bases from J, with 14 bases between. The CDR3 runs to 16 residues. The V gene's germline CDR1 is SGHNT and CDR2 YYREEE (reference sequence). The CDR3 loop is CASRLGLPSNTGELFF. The DNA of the CDR3 is TGTGCCAGCAGGCTCGGGCTACCTTCGAACACCGGGGAGCTGTTTTTT.

The chain has TRBV6-5 and TRBJ1-1; 7 bases are a match to TRBD1. Trimming at V came to 6 bases and at J to 1 base, leaving 2 bases not matched to a gene. The CDR3 sequence is 13 residues long. CDR1 is MNHEY and CDR2 is SVGAGI in the germline V gene. The CDR3 loop is CASREGANTEAFF. The CDR3 bases are TGTGCCAGCAGGGAGGGGGCGAACACTGAAGCTTTCTTT.

This clone was observed a single time. The V and J genes are TRBV5-4 and TRBJ2-3, with D unresolved. The CDR3 extends over 11 amino acids. Trimming removed 3 bases from V and 2 bases from J, with 1 base in between. CDR1 and CDR2 from the germline V gene are SGHNT and YYREEE (reference sequence). This CDR3 reads CASSSTDTQYF. CDR3 nucleotides: TGTGCCAGCAGCTCCACAGATACGCAGTATTTT. The complete variable domain, with remaining parts taken from reference TRBV5-4 and TRBJ2-3, reads ETGVTQSPTHLIKTRGQQVTLRCSSQSGHNTVSWYQQALGQGPQFIFQYYREEENGRGNFPPRFSGLQFPNYSSELNVNALELDDSALYLCASSSTDTQYFGPGTRLTVL.

The chain recombines TRBV11-3 with TRBJ1-3; possibly TRBD1 for D (5 bases). This CDR3 contains 14 residues. Per the germline V gene, CDR1 is SGHNT and CDR2 is YENEEA. V lost 5 bases and J lost 4, with 12 bases in between. The CDR3 DNA reads as TGTGCCAGCAGCCACGGGACCGCAGGAAACACCATATATTTT. This sequence encodes CASSHGTAGNTIYF.

With regard to this clone: This sample includes further DNA sequences coding for the same CDR3. V is TRBV12-3 or TRBV12-4 and J is TRBJ1-2; D unclear. V was cut by 1 base and J by 8 bases, with 5 bases left in between. The CDR3 covers 11 residues. CDR3 in DNA: TGTGCCAGCAGTTTAGGCGGCGGCTACACCTTC. Translating it yields CASSLGGGYTF.

As for this clone: Relative to the germline gene, one junction end is altered; a read error may explain this. The chain combines TRBV24-1 with TRBJ1-4, with TRBD1 as a possible D gene (6 bases). The V gene's germline CDR1 is KGHDR and CDR2 SFDVKD. This CDR3 comprises 13 residues. The CDR3 region has the DNA TGTGCCACCAGTGAAACAGGGAATGGAAAACTGTTTTTT. This gives the protein CATSETGNGKLFF.

The chain uses TRBV19 and TRBJ1-2; no reliable D call. Trimming took 9 bases from V and 1 from J, leaving 15 bases between them. Germline V gene data show CDR1 as LNHDA and CDR2 as SQIVND (reference sequence). CDR3 size: 14 residues. This CDR3 reads CASQQEAFNYGYTF. The CDR3 bases are TGTGCCAGCCAACAAGAGGCATTTAACTATGGCTACACCTTC. The full variable domain, its missing parts supplied by reference TRBV19 and TRBJ1-2, is DGGITQSPKYLFRKEGQNVTLSCEQNLNHDAMYWYRQDPGQGLRLIYYSQIVNDFQKGDIAEGYSVSREKKESFPLTVTSAQKNPTAFYLCASQQEAFNYGYTFGSGTRLTVV.

For the CDR3, the DNA is TGCGCCAGCAGCTTGGACTTCGAGGACGAGCAGTACTTC. It codes for CASSLDFEDEQYF. The chain links TRBV5-1 to TRBJ2-7; D remains ambiguous. The ends were cut back, 0 bases at V and 5 bases at J, with 9 bases in the middle. The CDR3 consists of 13 residues. Germline loops: CDR1 SGHRS, CDR2 YFSETQ.

J is TRBJ2-1 and V is TRBV10-3; TRBD2 matches 11 bases. CDR3 length: 15 amino acids. V was pared by 11 bases and J by 5 bases, with 11 bases of the junction left unmatched. The germline CDR1 and CDR2 sequences are ENHRY and SYGVKD. DNA for the CDR3: TGTGCCTCCACTCCCGGGACTAGCGGTAACAATGAGCAGTTCTTC. Its translation: CASTPGTSGNNEQFF.

This clone was picked up a small number of times. V and J are TRBV5-4 and TRBJ2-1, with D unclear. The V gene lost 2 bases and the J gene lost 7 bases, with 7 bases spanning the gap. Germline V lookup: CDR1 SGHNT, CDR2 YYREEE (reference sequence). This CDR3 region has 12 residues. The CDR3 protein is CASSLHKNEQFF. Written as DNA, the CDR3 is TGTGCCAGCAGCTTACACAAGAATGAGCAGTTCTTC.

V usage is TRBV9 and J usage is TRBJ2-3, with 9 positions matching TRBD1. CDR1 SGDLS and CDR2 YYNGEE come from the germline V gene. V dropped 7 bases and J dropped 8; count of bases not matched to a gene: 11. The CDR3 sequence is 14 residues long. CDR3 sequence: CASGPQGAQGTQYF. DNA of the CDR3: TGTGCCAGCGGACCACAGGGGGCGCAGGGTACGCAGTATTTT. The variable domain in full, with the rest retrieved from reference TRBV9 and TRBJ2-3, is DSGVTQTPKHLITATGQRVTLRCSPRSGDLSVYWYQQSLDQGLQFLIQYYNGEERAKGNILERFSAQQFPDLHSELNLSSLELGDSALYFCASGPQGAQGTQYFGPGTRLTVL.

CDR3 nucleotide sequence: TGTGCCAGCGGCCGCCCATGGGGGAATTCACCCCTCCACTTT. It encodes CASGRPWGNSPLHF. The chain employs TRBV21-1 and TRBJ1-6. TRBV21-1 represents a pseudogene. The CDR3 loop spans 14 amino acids.

The chain has TRBV19 and TRBJ1-1, with TRBD1 as a possible D gene (5 bases). CDR1 and CDR2 from the germline V gene are LNHDA and SQIVND (reference sequence). Trimming pared 0 bases from V and 7 bases from J, leaving 9 bases between. The CDR3 is made up of 13 amino acids. Here the CDR3 DNA reads TGTGCCAGTAGTATAGAGGGGCCCTTTGAAGCTTTCTTT. Its translation is CASSIEGPFEAFF.

The rearrangement joins TRBV19 to TRBJ1-3, with D uncertain. CDR1 is LNHDA, CDR2 SQIVND, per germline (reference sequence). Trimming shortened V by 3 bases and J by 0 bases, and 6 bases separated the two germline ends. The CDR3 has 14 residues. The CDR3 coding sequence is TGTGCCAGTAGTATTATGAACTCTGGAAACACCATATATTTT. Protein sequence: CASSIMNSGNTIYF. The full variable domain, with the rest looked up from reference TRBV19 and TRBJ1-3, is DGGITQSPKYLFRKEGQNVTLSCEQNLNHDAMYWYRQDPGQGLRLIYYSQIVNDFQKGDIAEGYSVSREKKESFPLTVTSAQKNPTAFYLCASSIMNSGNTIYFGEGSWLTVV.